The rows below give T cell receptor beta chains drawn from one sample of a study of shared clonotypes between healthy human individuals. Measured with immunoSEQ multiplex PCR; TCRdb has only the in-frame clones, and not every one. The sample records roughly 2.5 million clones, roughly 92% being singletons. Source material: naive CD4+ T cells sorted from blood. The source is a man between 18 and 29 years old in good health. Both conserved end residues are part of each CDR3. The D gene is left open where the match is weak. Some rows mark clone size as missing; the rest say once, few, many or name a class of expanded clone.

J: TRBJ1-4; V: TRBV5-4; D: .; size: once; DNA: TGTGCCAGCAGCGAGGACGGCTGGAATGAAAAACTGTTTTTT; CDR3: CASSEDGWNEKLFF
J: TRBJ1-2; V: TRBV2; D: .; size: .; DNA: TGTGCCAGCAGTGAAGGCGGGGCGGGTGGCTACACCTTC; CDR3: CASSEGGAGGYTF
J: TRBJ1-2; V: TRBV20-1; D: .; size: .; DNA: TGCAGTGCTCCCAATGCTGGCTACACCTTC; CDR3: CSAPNAGYTF
J: TRBJ2-3; V: TRBV4-2; D: TRBD2; size: .; DNA: TGTGCCAGCAGCCTTTCGGGGGCTAGCGGGAGAATAGATACGCAGTATTTT; CDR3: CASSLSGASGRIDTQYF
J: TRBJ2-3; V: TRBV6-1; D: TRBD1; size: .; DNA: TGTGCCAGCAGTGAAAGGGACAGGGTCACAGATACGCAGTATTTT; CDR3: CASSERDRVTDTQYF
J: TRBJ2-7; V: TRBV7-2; D: TRBD2; size: .; DNA: TGTGCCAGCAGCTTAAGCGGGACGGATGGGGAGCAGTACTTC; CDR3: CASSLSGTDGEQYF
J: TRBJ2-3; V: TRBV18; D: TRBD2; size: .; DNA: TGTGCCAGCTCGCCTCTGACTAGCGGGAGGAACGCAGATACGCAGTATTTT; CDR3: CASSPLTSGRNADTQYF
J: TRBJ2-3; V: TRBV11-2; D: .; size: once; DNA: TGTGCCAGCAGCTTACGAAACACAGATACGCAGTATTTT; CDR3: CASSLRNTDTQYF
J: TRBJ2-7; V: TRBV2; D: .; size: .; DNA: TGTGCCAGCAGGTCCACCGGGACATCCTACGAGCAGTACTTC; CDR3: CASRSTGTSYEQYF
J: TRBJ1-2; V: TRBV25-1; D: TRBD1; size: .; DNA: TGTGCCAGCAGTGAATTTAGGACAGGGAAACTGGAGGGCTACACCTTC; CDR3: CASSEFRTGKLEGYTF